This entry lists 5 T cell receptor beta chains sequenced from one sample in a study of shared clonotypes between healthy human individuals. CD45RO-negative cells were positively selected for CCR7, leaving out terminally differentiated effector memory CD45RA+ cells. Produced via immunoSEQ multiplex PCR; TCRdb's table is partial and in-frame only. The sample has about 700,000 clones, around 92% seen once. Material for sequencing was naive CD8+ T cells sorted from blood. These receptor sequences come from a man under 40 in good health.

This rearrangement joins TRBV28 to TRBJ2-1, with a weak D call TRBD2 (5 bases). The ends were cut back, 4 bases at V and 6 bases at J, with 16 bases in the middle. Per the germline V gene, CDR1 is MDHEN and CDR2 is SYDVKM. This CDR3 is built from 15 residues. CDR3 protein: CASSSTGGPCNEQFF. CDR3 bases: TGTGCCAGCAGTTCCACCGGCGGGCCGTGCAATGAGCAGTTCTTC.

The count of this clone is one. The chain joins TRBV27 to TRBJ2-7; D may be TRBD2 (6 bases). Germline lookup yields CDR1 MNHEY and CDR2 SMNVEV (reference sequence). The CDR3 runs 14 residues. The germline V and J ends were trimmed by 2 bases and 1 base, with 9 bases remaining between them. DNA for the CDR3: TGTGCCAGCAGTTTAGCGGCGGGATCCTACGAGCAGTACTTC. It encodes CASSLAAGSYEQYF.

CDR3 protein: CASSPPRRELSLVSGELFF. CDR3 DNA sequence: TGTGCCAGCAGCCCCCCACGGCGGGAGCTTAGTCTGGTTTCCGGGGAGCTGTTTTTT. V gene TRBV28 combines with J gene TRBJ2-2, with 7 positions matching TRBD2. V lost 6 bases to trimming and J lost 6 bases; unmatched junction nucleotides: 22. This CDR3 spans 19 amino acids. Germline V gene lookup returns CDR1 MDHEN and CDR2 SYDVKM.

CDR3 sequence reads: CASSRRDRGVNTGELFF. DNA for the CDR3: TGTGCCAGCAGCCGCCGCGATAGAGGGGTGAACACCGGGGAGCTGTTTTTT. The chain links TRBV14 to TRBJ2-2; D could derive from TRBD1 or TRBD2 (5 bases each). The CDR3 loop spans 17 amino acids. V shed 4 bases and J shed 1 base, with 16 bases lying between them. The V gene's germline CDR1 is SGHDN and CDR2 FVKESK.

This clone is a singleton in its sample. This sequence joins TRBV11-3 and TRBJ2-2, with unresolved D. CDR1 and CDR2 (germline): SGHNT, YENEEA. The CDR3 has 12 residues. Trimming removed 0 bases at V and 8 bases at J, with 4 bases between. CDR3 protein: CASSLDSGELFF. CDR3 in DNA: TGTGCCAGCAGCTTAGATTCTGGGGAGCTGTTTTTT.